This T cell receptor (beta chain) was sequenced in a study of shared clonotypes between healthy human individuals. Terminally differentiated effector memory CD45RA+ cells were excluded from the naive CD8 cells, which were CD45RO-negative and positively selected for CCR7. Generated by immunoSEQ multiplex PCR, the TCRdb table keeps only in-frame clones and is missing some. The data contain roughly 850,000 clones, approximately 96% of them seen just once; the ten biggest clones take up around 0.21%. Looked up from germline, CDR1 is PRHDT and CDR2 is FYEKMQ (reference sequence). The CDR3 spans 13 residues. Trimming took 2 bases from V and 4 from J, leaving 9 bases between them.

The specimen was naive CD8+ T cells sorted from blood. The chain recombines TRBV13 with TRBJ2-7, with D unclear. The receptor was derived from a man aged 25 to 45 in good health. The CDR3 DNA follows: TGTGCCAGCAGCTTATATCTCGGTTACGAGCAGTACTTC. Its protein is CASSLYLGYEQYF. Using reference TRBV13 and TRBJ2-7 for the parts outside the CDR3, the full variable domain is AAGVIQSPRHLIKEKRETATLKCYPIPRHDTVYWYQQGPGQDPQFLISFYEKMQSDKGSIPDRFSAQQFSDYHSELNMSSLELGDSALYFCASSLYLGYEQYFGPGTRLTVT.